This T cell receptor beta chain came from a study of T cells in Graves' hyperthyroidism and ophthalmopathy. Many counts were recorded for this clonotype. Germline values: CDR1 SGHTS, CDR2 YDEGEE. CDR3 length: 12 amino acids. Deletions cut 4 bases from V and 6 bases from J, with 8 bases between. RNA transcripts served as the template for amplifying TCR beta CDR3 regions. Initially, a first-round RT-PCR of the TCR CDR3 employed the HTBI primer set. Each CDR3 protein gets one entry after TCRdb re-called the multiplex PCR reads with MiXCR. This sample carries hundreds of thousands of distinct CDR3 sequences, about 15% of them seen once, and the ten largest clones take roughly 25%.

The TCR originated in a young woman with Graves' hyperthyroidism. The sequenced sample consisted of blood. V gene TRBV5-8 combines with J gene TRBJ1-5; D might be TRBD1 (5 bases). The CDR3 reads CASSGTGQPQHF. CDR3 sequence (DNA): TGTGCCAGCAGCGGGACCGGTCAGCCCCAGCATTTT. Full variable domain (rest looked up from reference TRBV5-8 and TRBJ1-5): EAGVTQSPTHLIKTRGQQATLRCSPISGHTSVYWYQQALGLGLQFLLWYDEGEERNRGNFPPRFSGRQFPNYSSELNVNALELEDSALYLCASSGTGQPQHFGDGTRLSIL.